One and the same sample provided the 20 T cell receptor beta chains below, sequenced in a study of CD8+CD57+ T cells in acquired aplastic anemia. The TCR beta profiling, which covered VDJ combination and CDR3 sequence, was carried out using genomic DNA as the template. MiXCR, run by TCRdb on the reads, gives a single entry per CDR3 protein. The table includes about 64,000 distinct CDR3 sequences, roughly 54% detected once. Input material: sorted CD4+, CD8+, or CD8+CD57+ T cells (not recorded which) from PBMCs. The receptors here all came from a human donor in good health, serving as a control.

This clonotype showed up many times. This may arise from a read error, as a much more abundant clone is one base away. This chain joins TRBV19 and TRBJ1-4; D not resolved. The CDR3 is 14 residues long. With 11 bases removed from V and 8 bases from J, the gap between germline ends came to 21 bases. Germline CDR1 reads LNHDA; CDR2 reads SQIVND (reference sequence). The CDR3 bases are TGTGCCGGTACTCTCGGGATGGGCAGGGAAAAACTGTTTTTT. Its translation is CAGTLGMGREKLFF.

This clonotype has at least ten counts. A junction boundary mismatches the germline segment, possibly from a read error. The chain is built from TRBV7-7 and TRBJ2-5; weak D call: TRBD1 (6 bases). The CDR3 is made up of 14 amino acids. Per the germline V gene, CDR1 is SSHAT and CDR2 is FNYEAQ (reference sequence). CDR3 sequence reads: CASSATGSGETQYF. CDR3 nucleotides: TGTGCTAGCAGCGCTACAGGGTCCGGGGAGACCCAGTACTTC.

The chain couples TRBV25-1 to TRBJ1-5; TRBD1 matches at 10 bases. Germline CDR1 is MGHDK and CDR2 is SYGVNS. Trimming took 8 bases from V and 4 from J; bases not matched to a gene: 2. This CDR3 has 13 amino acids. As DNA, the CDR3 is TGTGCCAGCGGACAGGGGGTAAATCAGCCCCAGCATTTT. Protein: CASGQGVNQPQHF.

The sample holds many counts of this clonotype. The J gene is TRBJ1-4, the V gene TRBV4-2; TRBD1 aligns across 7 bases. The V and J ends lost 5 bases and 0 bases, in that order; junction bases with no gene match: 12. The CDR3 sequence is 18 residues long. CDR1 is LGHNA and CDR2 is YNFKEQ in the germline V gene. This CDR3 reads CASSTYRGGAATNEKLFF. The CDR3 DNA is TGTGCCAGCAGCACCTACAGGGGAGGGGCGGCAACTAATGAAAAACTGTTTTTT.

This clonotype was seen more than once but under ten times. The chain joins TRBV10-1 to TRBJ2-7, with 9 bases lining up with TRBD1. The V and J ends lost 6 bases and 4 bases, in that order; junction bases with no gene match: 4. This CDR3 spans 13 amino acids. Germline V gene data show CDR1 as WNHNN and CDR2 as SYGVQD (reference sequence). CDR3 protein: CASSTGGGYEQYV. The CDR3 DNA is TGCGCCAGCAGCACAGGGGGCGGATACGAGCAGTACGTC.

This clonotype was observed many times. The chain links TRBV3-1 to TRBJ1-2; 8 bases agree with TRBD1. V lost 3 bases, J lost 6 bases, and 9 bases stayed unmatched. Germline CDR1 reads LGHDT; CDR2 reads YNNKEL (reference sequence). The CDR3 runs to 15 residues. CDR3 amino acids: CASSQVAGGAHGYTF. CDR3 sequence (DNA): TGTGCCAGCAGCCAGGTGGCAGGGGGCGCCCATGGCTACACCTTC.

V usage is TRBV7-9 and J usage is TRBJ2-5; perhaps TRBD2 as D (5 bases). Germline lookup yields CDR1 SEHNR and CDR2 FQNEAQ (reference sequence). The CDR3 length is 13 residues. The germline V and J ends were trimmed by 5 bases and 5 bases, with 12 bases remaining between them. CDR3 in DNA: TGTGCCAGCAGCCATCAGCGGTTGGAGACCCAGTACTTC. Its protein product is CASSHQRLETQYF.

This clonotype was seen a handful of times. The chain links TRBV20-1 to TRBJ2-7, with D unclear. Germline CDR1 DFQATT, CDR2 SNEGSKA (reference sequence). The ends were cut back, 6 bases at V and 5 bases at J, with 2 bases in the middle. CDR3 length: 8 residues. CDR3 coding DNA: TGCAGTGCCCACGAGCAGTACTTC. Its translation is CSAHEQYF.

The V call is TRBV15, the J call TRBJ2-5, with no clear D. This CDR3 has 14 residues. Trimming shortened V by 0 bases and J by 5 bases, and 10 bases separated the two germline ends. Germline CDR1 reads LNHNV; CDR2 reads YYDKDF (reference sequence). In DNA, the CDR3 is TGTGCCACCAGCAGAGAAGTGGGTTGGGAGACCCAGTACTTC. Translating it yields CATSREVGWETQYF.

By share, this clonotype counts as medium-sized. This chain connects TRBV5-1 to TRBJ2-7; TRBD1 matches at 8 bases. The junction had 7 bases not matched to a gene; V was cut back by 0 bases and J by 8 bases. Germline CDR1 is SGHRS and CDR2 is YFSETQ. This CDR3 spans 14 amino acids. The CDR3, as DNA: TGCGCCAGCAGCTTGGGTTCAGGGGGCAACAAGCAGTACTTC. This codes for CASSLGSGGNKQYF.

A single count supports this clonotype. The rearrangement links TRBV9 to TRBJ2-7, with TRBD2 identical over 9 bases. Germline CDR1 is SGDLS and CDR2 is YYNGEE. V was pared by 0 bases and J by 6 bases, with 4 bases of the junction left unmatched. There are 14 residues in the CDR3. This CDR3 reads CASSVGSGSGEQYF. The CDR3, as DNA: TGTGCCAGCAGCGTAGGTAGCGGGAGCGGCGAGCAGTACTTC.

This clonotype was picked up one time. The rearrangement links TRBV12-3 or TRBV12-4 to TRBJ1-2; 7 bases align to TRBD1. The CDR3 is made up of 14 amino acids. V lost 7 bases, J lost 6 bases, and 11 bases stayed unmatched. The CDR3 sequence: CASITGEVANGYTF. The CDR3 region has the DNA TGTGCCAGCATCACAGGGGAGGTTGCGAATGGCTACACCTTC.

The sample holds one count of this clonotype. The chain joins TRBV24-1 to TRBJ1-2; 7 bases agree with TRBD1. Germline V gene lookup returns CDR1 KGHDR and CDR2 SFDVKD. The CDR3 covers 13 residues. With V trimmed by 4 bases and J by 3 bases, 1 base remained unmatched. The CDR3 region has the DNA TGTGCCACCAGTGAACAGGGGCACTATGGCTACACCTTC. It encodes CATSEQGHYGYTF.

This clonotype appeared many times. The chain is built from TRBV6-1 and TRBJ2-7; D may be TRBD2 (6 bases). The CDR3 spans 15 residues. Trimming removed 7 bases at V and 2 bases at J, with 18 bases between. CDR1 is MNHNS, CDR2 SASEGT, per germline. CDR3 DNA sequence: TGTGCCAGCACACTGGGGGTCGGGGGAACCTACGAGCAGTACTTC. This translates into CASTLGVGGTYEQYF.

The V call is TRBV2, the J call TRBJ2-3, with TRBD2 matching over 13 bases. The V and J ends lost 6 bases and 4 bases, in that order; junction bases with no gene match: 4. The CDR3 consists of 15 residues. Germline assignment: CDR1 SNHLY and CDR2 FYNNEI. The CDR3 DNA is TGTGCCAGCAGAGGACTAGCGGGAGAGGCAGATACGCAGTATTTT. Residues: CASRGLAGEADTQYF.

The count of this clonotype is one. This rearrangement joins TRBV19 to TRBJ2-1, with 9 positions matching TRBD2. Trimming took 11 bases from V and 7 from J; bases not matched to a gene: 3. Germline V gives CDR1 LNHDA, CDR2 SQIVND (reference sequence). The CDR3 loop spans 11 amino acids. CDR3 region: CASSGMNEQFF. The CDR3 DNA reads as TGTGCCTCTAGCGGGATGAATGAGCAGTTCTTC.

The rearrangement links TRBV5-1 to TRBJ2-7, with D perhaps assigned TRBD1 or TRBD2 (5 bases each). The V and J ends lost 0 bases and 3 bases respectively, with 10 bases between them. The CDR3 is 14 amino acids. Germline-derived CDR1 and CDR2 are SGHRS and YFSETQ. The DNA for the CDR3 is TGCGCCAGCAGCTTGGCCGGGACGCACTACGAGCAGTACTTC. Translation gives CASSLAGTHYEQYF.

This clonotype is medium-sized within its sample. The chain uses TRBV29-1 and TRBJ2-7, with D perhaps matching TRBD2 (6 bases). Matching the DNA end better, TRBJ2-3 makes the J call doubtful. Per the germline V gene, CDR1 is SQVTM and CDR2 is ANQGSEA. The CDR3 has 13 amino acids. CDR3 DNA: TGCAGCGTTGCGGGAGATCAATCAGATACGCAGTATTTT. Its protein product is CSVAGDQSDTQYF.

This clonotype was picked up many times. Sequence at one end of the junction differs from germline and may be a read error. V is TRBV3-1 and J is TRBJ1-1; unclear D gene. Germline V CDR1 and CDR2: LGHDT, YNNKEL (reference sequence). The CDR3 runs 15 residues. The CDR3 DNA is TGTGCCAGCAGCCAAGGGGCTACAGTGAAGACTGAAGCTTTCTTT. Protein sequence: CASSQGATVKTEAFF.

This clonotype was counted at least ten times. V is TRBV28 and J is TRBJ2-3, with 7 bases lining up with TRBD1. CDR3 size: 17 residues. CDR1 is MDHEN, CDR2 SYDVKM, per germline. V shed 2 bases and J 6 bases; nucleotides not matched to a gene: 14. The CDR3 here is CASSLVNRGRLTDTQYF. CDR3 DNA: TGTGCCAGCAGTTTAGTTAACAGGGGACGCCTCACGGATACGCAGTATTTT.